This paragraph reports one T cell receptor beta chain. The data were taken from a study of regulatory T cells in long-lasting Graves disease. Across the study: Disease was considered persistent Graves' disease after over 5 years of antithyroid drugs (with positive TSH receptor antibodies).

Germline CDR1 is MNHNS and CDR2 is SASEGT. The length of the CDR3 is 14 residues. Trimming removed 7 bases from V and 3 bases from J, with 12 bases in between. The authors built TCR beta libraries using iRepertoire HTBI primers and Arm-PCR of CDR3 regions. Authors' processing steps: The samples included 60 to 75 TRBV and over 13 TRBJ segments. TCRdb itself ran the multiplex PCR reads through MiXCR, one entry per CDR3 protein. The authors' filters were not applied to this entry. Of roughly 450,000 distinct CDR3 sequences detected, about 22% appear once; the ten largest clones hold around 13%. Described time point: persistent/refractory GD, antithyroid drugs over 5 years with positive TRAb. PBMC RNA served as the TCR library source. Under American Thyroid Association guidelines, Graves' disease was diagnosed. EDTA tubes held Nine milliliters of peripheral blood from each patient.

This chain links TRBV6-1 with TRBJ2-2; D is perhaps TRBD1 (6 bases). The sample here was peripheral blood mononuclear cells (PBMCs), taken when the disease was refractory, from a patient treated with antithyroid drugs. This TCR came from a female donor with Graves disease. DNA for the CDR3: TGTGCCAGCACCGAAGGACAGTACACCGGGGAGCTGTTTTTT. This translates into CASTEGQYTGELFF.